Shown below are 5 T cell receptor beta chains from a single sample sequenced in a study of tumor-infiltrating lymphocytes in oesophageal squamous cell carcinoma. Each CDR3 protein is one row after TCRdb ran MiXCR on the PCR reads. The sample shows some 14,000 distinct CDR3 sequences, around 50% of them seen only once. The sequenced sample was esophageal tumor tissue. These receptors were taken from a male donor with esophageal squamous cell carcinoma.

The J gene is TRBJ1-1, the V gene TRBV28, with D possibly TRBD1 on 6 matching bases. V was trimmed by 2 bases and J by 10 bases, leaving 14 bases between them. This CDR3 has 13 amino acids. Germline lookup yields CDR1 MDHEN and CDR2 SYDVKM. The CDR3 region is CASSLGGALGAFF. CDR3 nucleotides: TGTGCCAGCAGTTTAGGGGGGGCGCTCGGAGCTTTCTTT.

The V call is TRBV11-1, the J call TRBJ2-5; 7 nucleotides match TRBD1. The CDR3 sequence is 15 residues long. J lost 2 bases, V lost 1 base, and 4 bases had no gene match. CDR1 and CDR2 from the germline V gene are SGHAT and FQDESV (reference sequence). Written as DNA, the CDR3 is TGTGCCAGCAGCTTAGGGCAGGGGGAGCAAGAGACCCAGTACTTC. Protein: CASSLGQGEQETQYF.

The genes are TRBV18 and TRBJ2-5; the D is unclear. The germline V and J ends were trimmed by 3 bases and 5 bases, with 7 bases remaining between them. Germline values: CDR1 KGHSH, CDR2 LQKENI. CDR3 length: 12 residues. The CDR3 spells CASSPSGETQYF. The CDR3 DNA reads TGTGCCAGCTCACCTAGTGGCGAGACCCAGTACTTC.

DNA for the CDR3: TGTGCCAGCAGTTTAGCGGGGGGGCCACTTAATGAGCAGTTCTTC. Its translation is CASSLAGGPLNEQFF. This rearrangement joins TRBV12-3 or TRBV12-4 to TRBJ2-3, with D tentatively TRBD2 (7 bases). The end of the DNA aligns better with TRBJ2-1, so the J call may be wrong. The CDR3 is 15 residues long.

The V call is TRBV7-6, the J call TRBJ1-1; D gene unclear. Germline V gene sequence: CDR1 SGHVS, CDR2 FNYEAQ. There are 14 residues in the CDR3. Trimming removed 5 bases at V and 1 base at J, with 11 bases between. CDR3 sequence (DNA): TGTGCCAGCAGCAAGGGAGAGGGGAACACTGAAGCTTTCTTT. Amino acids: CASSKGEGNTEAFF.